The next 12 T cell receptor beta chains were all read from a single sample in a study of PD-L1 blockade in urothelial cancer. Assay: immunoSEQ multiplex PCR; the TCRdb copy retains only in-frame clones and omits some. Of fewer than 50,000 clones listed, about 90% are singletons. Source: PBMCs, taken around atezolizumab (anti-PD-L1) treatment. The receptors stem from a man between 60 and 75 years old with urothelial cancer.

V usage is TRBV6-5 and J usage is TRBJ2-5; a weak D match, TRBD2 (5 bases). The J call may be faulty, since TRBJ2-7 better matches the DNA end. Per germline, CDR1 MNHEY and CDR2 SVGAGI. This CDR3 is built from 12 residues. The CDR3 region is CASIGGSYEQYF. The CDR3 DNA follows: TGTGCCAGCATTGGAGGTTCCTACGAGCAGTACTTC.

The gene calls are TRBV11-2 and TRBJ2-3, with 7 bases that match TRBD2. J lost 2 bases, V lost 2 bases, and 4 bases had no gene match. This CDR3 region has 15 residues. Per the germline V gene, CDR1 is SGHAT and CDR2 is FQNNGV. In nucleotides, the CDR3 is TGTGCCAGCAGCTTACGGGGACTATTCACAGATACGCAGTATTTT. Protein product: CASSLRGLFTDTQYF.

The V gene is TRBV2, the J gene TRBJ2-1, with 15 bases fitting TRBD2. Germline CDR1 reads SNHLY; CDR2 reads FYNNEI. V gave up 6 bases and J gave up 9 bases; unmatched junction bases: 6. This CDR3 contains 15 residues. The CDR3 DNA sequence: TGTGCCAGCAGCTCTGGACTAGCGGGGGGGATTGAGCAGTTCTTC. Translating it yields CASSSGLAGGIEQFF.

This chain uses TRBV7-6 with TRBJ2-3, with 12 bases matching TRBD1. Germline CDR1 reads SGHVS; CDR2 reads FNYEAQ. Germline trimming cut 5 bases from V and 9 bases from J; bases unmatched to any gene: 9. The CDR3 covers 15 residues. DNA for the CDR3: TGTGCCAGCAGCCAAGGGACAGGGGGCGCGGTCACGCAGTATTTT. Its translation: CASSQGTGGAVTQYF.

The chain has TRBV6-1 and TRBJ1-2; 7 nucleotides match TRBD1. The V gene's germline CDR1 is MNHNS and CDR2 SASEGT. This CDR3 has 14 residues. The V and J ends lost 3 bases and 4 bases, in that order; junction bases with no gene match: 5. The CDR3 loop is CASSDTRDSYGYTF. As DNA, the CDR3 is TGTGCCAGCAGTGACACCCGGGACAGCTATGGCTACACCTTC.

This clone was counted a single time. The chain is built from TRBV19 and TRBJ1-1, with 10 bases identical to TRBD1. The V gene's germline CDR1 is LNHDA and CDR2 SQIVND (reference sequence). There are 15 residues in the CDR3. V shed 7 bases and J 4 bases; nucleotides not matched to a gene: 9. CDR3 DNA sequence: TGTGCCAGTAAAGGTGGGACAGGGGACGGCACTGAAGCTTTCTTT. The encoded protein is CASKGGTGDGTEAFF.

This chain joins TRBV29-1 and TRBJ1-1; 10 positions match TRBD1. The J segment lost 1 base and the V segment lost 6 bases, leaving 5 bases of the junction unmatched. The CDR3 sequence is 14 residues long. Germline values: CDR1 SQVTM, CDR2 ANQGSEA. The chain's CDR3 is CSVLRQGANTEAFF. The CDR3 DNA sequence: TGCAGCGTCCTAAGACAGGGGGCGAACACTGAAGCTTTCTTT.

V usage is TRBV5-8 and J usage is TRBJ2-7; no firm D call. Germline V gives CDR1 SGHTS, CDR2 YDEGEE. V was pared by 7 bases and J by 0 bases, with 8 bases between. This CDR3 spans 12 amino acids. The CDR3 is CASLPTSYEQYF. Written as DNA, the CDR3 is TGTGCCAGCCTACCCACCTCCTACGAGCAGTACTTC.

This chain connects TRBV7-2 to TRBJ1-3; D is possibly TRBD1 (5 bases). The CDR3 sequence is 15 residues long. V was pared by 1 base and J by 9 bases, with 16 bases between. Looked up from germline, CDR1 is SGHTA and CDR2 is FQGNSA. The CDR3 DNA is TGTGCCAGCAGCTTAGGGCAGGGTTCTCTGTCCACCATATATTTT. The encoded protein is CASSLGQGSLSTIYF.

The V gene is TRBV6-6, the J gene TRBJ1-1; D gene uncertain. From germline, CDR1 is MNHNY and CDR2 SVGAGI (reference sequence). Trimming took 2 bases from V and 5 from J, leaving 6 bases between them. The CDR3 spans 12 residues. The CDR3 protein is CASSYQVTEAFF. The CDR3 DNA sequence: TGTGCCAGCAGTTACCAGGTGACTGAAGCTTTCTTT.

The chain links TRBV5-6 to TRBJ2-1; 10 bases align to TRBD2. CDR3 size: 15 residues. J was trimmed by 6 bases and V by 0 bases; bases with no gene match: 3. Germline-derived CDR1 and CDR2 are SGHDT and YYEEEE. The CDR3 here is CASSLGTSGLNEQFF. Written as DNA, the CDR3 is TGTGCCAGCAGCTTGGGGACTAGCGGACTCAATGAGCAGTTCTTC.

In this sample, this clone turned up once. The chain is built from TRBV10-3 and TRBJ1-2; 7 bases agree with TRBD1. The CDR3 loop spans 13 amino acids. CDR1 and CDR2 from the germline V gene are ENHRY and SYGVKD. The V segment lost 6 bases and the J segment 2 bases; nucleotides outside the gene matches: 3. Here the CDR3 DNA reads TGTGCCATCAGGGGACAGACAAACTATGGCTACACCTTC. It codes for CAIRGQTNYGYTF.